This record looks at one TCR beta chain sequence and its context. Its antigen is still unknown. Germline values: CDR1 DFQATT, CDR2 SNEGSKA (reference sequence). The V and J ends lost 7 bases and 3 bases respectively, with 16 bases between them. The CDR3 is made up of 14 amino acids. The sample belongs to a study of T cell repertoires in cytomegalovirus infection. Study-wide background: CMV infection plus the matching HLA type was flagged by public TCR beta signatures.

TCRdb reprocessed the reads with MiXCR, giving one entry per CDR3 protein. The repertoire holds roughly 240,000 distinct CDR3 sequences, with about 7% as singletons. The study's findings and limits: Cumulative frequency of public TCR beta families picked out carriers of CMV plus the relevant HLA. HLA-C-restricted CMV-specific TCR beta clonotypes prevailed in the ex vivo response.

This TCR came from a human donor in good health (CMV status not recorded). Some clones in this sample may be carry-over from other donors' samples. The gene calls are TRBV20-1 and TRBJ1-5; D remains ambiguous. The material sequenced was PBMCs. The CDR3, as DNA: TGCAGTGTCAGATATATGCAGAACAATCAGCCCCAGCATTTT. Translation: CSVRYMQNNQPQHF.